These 5 T cell receptor beta chains share one sample of origin, sequenced in a study of blood T cell repertoires in COVID-19. Generated by immunoSEQ multiplex PCR, the TCRdb table keeps only in-frame clones and is missing some. The sample shows some 250,000 clones, 80% to 90% of them seen only once. Input material: PBMCs or T cells enriched from blood (not recorded which). These receptors were obtained from a man aged 40-49 years who had recovered from COVID-19.

The chain is built from TRBV6-1 and TRBJ1-6; D remains ambiguous. The CDR3 has 17 residues. In germline, CDR1 is MNHNS, CDR2 SASEGT. Trimming removed 2 bases at V and 0 bases at J, with 11 bases between. Here the CDR3 reads CASSEWLLSSYNSPLHF. DNA of the CDR3: TGTGCCAGCAGTGAATGGTTGTTGAGCTCCTATAATTCACCCCTCCACTTT.

The rearrangement joins TRBV20-1 to TRBJ2-1; TRBD1 might be the D (5 bases). V dropped 4 bases and J dropped 6 bases, with 7 bases sitting between them. The CDR3 has 11 amino acids. Germline V CDR1 and CDR2: DFQATT, SNEGSKA (reference sequence). The CDR3 nucleotides read TGCAGTGCTACAGGGTCCAATGAGCAGTTCTTC. Protein product: CSATGSNEQFF.

The CDR3 DNA follows: TGTGCCAGCAGCTGGGGGACAGGGACAACCTTGAACACTGAAGCTTTCTTT. Translating it yields CASSWGTGTTLNTEAFF. V gene TRBV5-8 combines with J gene TRBJ1-1; 9 nucleotides match TRBD1. Germline V gene sequence: CDR1 SGHTS, CDR2 YDEGEE. The CDR3 sequence is 17 residues long. Losses at the gene ends were 3 bases for V and 0 bases for J; bases not matched to a gene: 9.

This clone was detected only a few times. This chain joins TRBV4-2 and TRBJ1-2; a possible D gene is TRBD1 (5 bases). CDR1 LGHNA and CDR2 YNFKEQ come from the germline V gene. V lost 3 bases and J 5 bases, leaving 16 bases between the germline ends. The CDR3 loop spans 15 amino acids. The chain's CDR3 is CASSQLLGGRYGYTF. In nucleotides, the CDR3 is TGTGCCAGCAGCCAGTTGTTGGGGGGTCGGTATGGCTACACCTTC.

CDR3 region: CASSIDSKGVIYGYTF. As DNA, the CDR3 is TGTGCCAGTAGTATAGATTCAAAAGGGGTTATCTATGGCTACACCTTC. The V and J genes are TRBV19 and TRBJ1-2; maybe TRBD1 (5 bases). The CDR3 spans 16 residues. V lost 0 bases to trimming and J lost 4 bases, with 15 bases between them. Germline assignment: CDR1 LNHDA and CDR2 SQIVND (reference sequence).